A single T cell receptor beta chain is shown here with its context. This sample is drawn from a study of blood T cells in healthy people across ages. The CDR3 spans 14 residues. Looked up from germline, CDR1 is SNHLY and CDR2 is FYNNEI. The germline V and J ends were trimmed by 4 bases and 2 bases, with 10 bases remaining between them. Using a J-beta primer mix together with a sample-barcoded 5' primer, a second PCR was run for about 6 to 11 cycles. Using its own MiXCR run on the 5' RACE reads, TCRdb lists one record per CDR3 protein. The sample shows roughly 1,800,000 distinct CDR3 sequences, less than 50% of them seen only once.

The V gene is TRBV2, the J gene TRBJ2-3; D not certain. Source material: blood. This clonotype originated in a middle-aged woman in good health. The CDR3 reads CASSGTDFTDTQYF. CDR3 DNA sequence: TGTGCCAGCAGTGGGACCGACTTCACAGATACGCAGTATTTT.